This passage covers 17 T cell receptor beta chains from one sample sequenced in a study of response to subunit inactivated influenza vaccine. MiXCR, run by TCRdb on the RT-PCR reads, gives a single entry per CDR3 protein. This table holds 150,000 to 200,000 distinct CDR3 sequences, roughly 12% found once. These sequences were also reported in another study, on T cells expressing NK-cell markers. That investigation notes: UMIs accompanied the 5'RACE template switching by which TCR beta cDNA was made.

The sample in question was CD8+ T cells sorted from PBMCs, obtained roughly 13 days after vaccination. The receptors were sampled from a man aged 50-60 years who received an inactivated influenza vaccine.

This clonotype has just a few counts. The DNA of the CDR3 is TGCAGCGTTGTGTTGCGGGGGGATCAGTTCTTC. Its translation: CSVVLRGDQFF. This chain joins TRBV29-1 and TRBJ2-1; 8 nucleotides line up with TRBD2. Germline V gene sequence: CDR1 SQVTM, CDR2 ANQGSEA. The junction had 6 bases not matched to a gene; V was cut back by 4 bases and J by 13 bases. The CDR3 has 11 amino acids.

The chain recombines TRBV6-5 with TRBJ2-5, with unresolved D. CDR1 and CDR2 (germline): MNHEY, SVGAGI. The CDR3 loop spans 14 amino acids. Between the trimmed V and J ends, which lost 0 bases and 1 base, there was a span of 6 bases. CDR3 in DNA: TGTGCCAGCAGTTACTCGATCAGCCAAGAGACCCAGTACTTC. It translates to CASSYSISQETQYF.

This clonotype was counted only a few times. V usage is TRBV6-5 and J usage is TRBJ2-2, with a possible D match to TRBD2 (5 bases). Trimming stripped 1 base from V and 3 bases from J, with 9 bases between. The CDR3 is 15 amino acids. Germline V gene data show CDR1 as MNHEY and CDR2 as SVGAGI. CDR3 region: CASSYFGIDTGELFF. As DNA, the CDR3 is TGTGCCAGCAGTTACTTCGGGATTGACACCGGGGAGCTGTTTTTT.

The V gene is TRBV10-2, the J gene TRBJ2-6; D is possibly TRBD1 or TRBD2 (5 bases each). From germline, CDR1 is WSHSY and CDR2 SAAADI. CDR3 length equals 17 residues. Trimming removed 1 base at V and 0 bases at J, with 10 bases between. The CDR3 is CASSEWGLASGANVLTF. The CDR3, as DNA: TGCGCCAGCAGTGAGTGGGGCCTAGCCTCTGGGGCCAACGTCCTGACTTTC.

In this sample, this clonotype turned up a few times. The chain links TRBV5-6 to TRBJ2-7; D is possibly TRBD2 (5 bases). Trimming pared 0 bases from V and 7 bases from J, leaving 17 bases between. CDR1 SGHDT and CDR2 YYEEEE come from the germline V gene. The CDR3 is 15 amino acids. Written as DNA, the CDR3 is TGTGCCAGCAGCTTGGAGTTCGGCGGTTCGGGGGAGCAGTACTTC. As protein: CASSLEFGGSGEQYF.

This clonotype has a handful of counts. CDR3 amino acids: CASSSPGLAGVSPYNEQFF. Here the CDR3 DNA reads TGTGCCAGCAGTTCTCCGGGACTAGCGGGAGTCAGTCCTTACAATGAGCAGTTCTTC. V usage is TRBV12-3 or TRBV12-4 and J usage is TRBJ2-1; TRBD2 matches at 14 bases. Trimming at V came to 4 bases and at J to 4 bases, leaving 12 bases not matched to a gene. CDR3 size: 19 residues.

In its sample, this clonotype was seen a few times. V is TRBV6-5 and J is TRBJ2-5; TRBD2 agrees at 12 bases. This CDR3 comprises 19 residues. V lost 2 bases, J lost 4 bases, and 14 bases stayed unmatched. Per germline, CDR1 MNHEY and CDR2 SVGAGI. CDR3 sequence: CASSYTHTTSGRFVETQYF. In DNA, the CDR3 is TGTGCCAGCAGTTACACCCACACGACTAGCGGGAGATTCGTAGAGACCCAGTACTTC.

This clonotype has more than one count but fewer than ten. The V gene is TRBV3-1, the J gene TRBJ2-1, with D perhaps matching TRBD2 (6 bases). Trimming pared 4 bases from V and 4 bases from J, leaving 20 bases between. CDR3 size: 17 residues. In germline, CDR1 is LGHDT, CDR2 YNNKEL (reference sequence). The CDR3 DNA reads TGTGCCAGCAGCCCATCCCACGGGAGTTTGGAGTACAATGAGCAGTTCTTC. Translation gives CASSPSHGSLEYNEQFF.

The chain carries TRBV29-1 and TRBJ2-1, with D perhaps matching TRBD2 (5 bases). V lost 5 bases to trimming and J lost 3 bases, with 8 bases between them. This CDR3 has 12 residues. Germline-derived CDR1 and CDR2 are SQVTM and ANQGSEA. The CDR3 spells CSVFRDYNEQFF. In nucleotides, the CDR3 is TGCAGCGTTTTCCGGGACTACAATGAGCAGTTCTTC.

The chain carries TRBV9 and TRBJ2-1, with D possibly matching TRBD2 (5 bases). The CDR3 totals 15 residues. Trimming took off 0 bases at V and 2 bases at J, with 9 bases between the two ends. Germline assignment: CDR1 SGDLS and CDR2 YYNGEE. The CDR3 loop is CASSVGSGTYNEQFF. In DNA form, the CDR3 reads TGTGCCAGCAGCGTAGGGAGCGGAACCTACAATGAGCAGTTCTTC.

V usage is TRBV6-2 or TRBV6-3 and J usage is TRBJ1-5; weak D call: TRBD1 (6 bases). Trimming took 7 bases from V and 7 from J, leaving 14 bases between them. The CDR3 sequence is 13 residues long. Germline V gives CDR1 MNHEY, CDR2 SVGEGT. CDR3 coding DNA: TGTGCCAGCACCTTGGGGGGGGGCCAGCCCCAGCATTTT. Protein: CASTLGGGQPQHF.

CDR3 loop: CASSQTSRTQYF. CDR3 nucleotides: TGTGCCAGCAGCCAGACCTCAAGGACGCAGTATTTT. The rearrangement links TRBV14 to TRBJ2-3; D uncertain. V lost 3 bases to trimming and J lost 9 bases, with 10 bases between them. The CDR3 sequence is 12 residues long. The germline CDR1 and CDR2 sequences are SGHDN and FVKESK. The full variable domain, with the rest looked up from reference TRBV14 and TRBJ2-3, is EAGVTQFPSHSVIEKGQTVTLRCDPISGHDNLYWYRRVMGKEIKFLLHFVKESKQDESGMPNNRFLAERTGGTYSTLKVQPAELEDSGVYFCASSQTSRTQYFGPGTRLTVL.

This sequence joins TRBV6-5 and TRBJ2-1, with D perhaps matching TRBD2 (5 bases). The CDR3 loop spans 9 amino acids. The V gene lost 2 bases and the J gene lost 15 bases, with 5 bases spanning the gap. CDR1 and CDR2 from the germline V gene are MNHEY and SVGAGI. This CDR3 reads CASSYAGFF. The CDR3 nucleotides read TGTGCCAGCAGTTACGCGGGGTTCTTC.

This chain links TRBV6-2 or TRBV6-3 with TRBJ2-3, with 7 bases that match TRBD2. The CDR3 totals 15 residues. J was trimmed by 2 bases and V by 4 bases; bases with no gene match: 6. Germline CDR1 is MNHEY and CDR2 is SVGEGT. DNA of the CDR3: TGTGCCAGCAGTTTAAGACTAGCATCCACAGATACGCAGTATTTT. The encoded protein is CASSLRLASTDTQYF.

The sample holds a few counts of this clonotype. CDR3 DNA: TGTGCCAGCAGCCCCGGACAGGGGCGCACAGATACGCAGTATTTT. Its translation is CASSPGQGRTDTQYF. The V call is TRBV11-3, the J call TRBJ2-3; 9 nucleotides agree with TRBD1. The CDR3 runs to 15 residues. J lost 1 base, V lost 5 bases, and 4 bases had no gene match. The germline CDR1 and CDR2 sequences are SGHNT and YENEEA.

This clonotype came up a few times. The gene calls are TRBV12-5 and TRBJ2-1; 8 bases agree with TRBD2. From germline, CDR1 is LGHNT and CDR2 FRNRAP. The CDR3 contains 16 residues. Trimming removed 4 bases from V and 4 bases from J; junction bases left unmatched: 9. The CDR3 reads CASGYLSGSKYNEQFF. CDR3 bases: TGTGCTAGTGGTTACCTAAGCGGGAGTAAATACAATGAGCAGTTCTTC.

This sequence joins TRBV21-1 and TRBJ1-5; the table's D gene call, TRBD1, was not cross checked with the DNA. TRBV21-1 is a known pseudogene. The CDR3 contains 18 residues. Here the CDR3 reads CASSKVCQGAGRYQPQHF. The DNA of the CDR3 is TGTGCCAGCAGCAAAGTGTGCCAGGGTGCGGGTCGGTACCAGCCCCAGCATTTT.